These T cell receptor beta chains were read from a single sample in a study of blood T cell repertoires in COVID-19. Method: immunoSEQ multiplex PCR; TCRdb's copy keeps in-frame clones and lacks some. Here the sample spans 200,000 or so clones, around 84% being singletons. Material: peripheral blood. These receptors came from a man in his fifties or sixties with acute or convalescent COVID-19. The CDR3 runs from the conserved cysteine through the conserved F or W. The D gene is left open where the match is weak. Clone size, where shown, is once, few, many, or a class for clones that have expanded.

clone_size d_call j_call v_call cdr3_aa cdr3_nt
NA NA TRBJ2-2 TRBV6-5 CASSRDIMNTGELFF TGTGCCAGCAGTCGGGACATAATGAACACCGGGGAGCTGTTTTTT
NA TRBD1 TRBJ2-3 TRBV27 CASSSPRGLSTDTQYF TGTGCCAGCAGTTCACCCAGGGGGCTTAGCACAGATACGCAGTATTTT
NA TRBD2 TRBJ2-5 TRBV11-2 CASSRTSGGETQYF TGTGCCAGCAGTCGGACTAGCGGGGGGGAGACCCAGTACTTC
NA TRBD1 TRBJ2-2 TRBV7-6 CASQDRGLDTGELFF TGTGCCAGCCAGGACAGGGGGCTGGACACCGGGGAGCTGTTTTTT
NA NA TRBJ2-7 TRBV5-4 CASSSHRDITYEQYF TGTGCCAGCAGCTCCCACAGGGATATTACCTACGAGCAGTACTTC
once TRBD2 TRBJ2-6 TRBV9 CASSVEAGGTGANVLTF TGTGCCAGCAGCGTAGAGGCGGGGGGGACTGGGGCCAACGTCCTGACTTTC
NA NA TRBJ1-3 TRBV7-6 CASSLQGGNTIYF TGTGCCAGCAGCTTGCAGGGCGGAAACACCATATATTTT
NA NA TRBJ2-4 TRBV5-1 CASSWGLGEDIQYF TGCGCCAGCAGCTGGGGCTTAGGGGAGGACATTCAGTACTTC
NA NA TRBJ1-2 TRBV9 CASSGQDGNYGYTF TGTGCCAGCAGCGGACAGGACGGAAACTATGGCTACACCTTC
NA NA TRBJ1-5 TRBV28 CASSGGTSGNQPQHF TGTGCCAGCAGTGGCGGGACCTCGGGCAATCAGCCCCAGCATTTT
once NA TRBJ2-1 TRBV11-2 CASSSHLRGALDNEQFF TGTGCCAGCAGCTCGCACCTCAGGGGCGCTCTGGACAATGAGCAGTTCTTC
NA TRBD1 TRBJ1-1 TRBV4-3 CASSQDKGQTNTEAFF TGCGCCAGCAGCCAAGATAAGGGACAGACGAACACTGAAGCTTTCTTT
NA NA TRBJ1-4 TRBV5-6 CASSLGTATNEKLFF TGTGCCAGCAGCTTGGGGACAGCAACTAATGAAAAACTGTTTTTT
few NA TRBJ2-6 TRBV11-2 CASDFGLGSSGANVLTF TGTGCCAGCGACTTCGGCCTTGGGTCGTCTGGGGCCAACGTCCTGACTTTC
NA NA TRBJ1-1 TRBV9 CASSVRGGEAFF TGTGCCAGCAGCGTACGCGGGGGAGAAGCTTTCTTT
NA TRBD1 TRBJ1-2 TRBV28 CATVTGTVHGYTF TGTGCCACCGTGACAGGGACGGTCCATGGCTACACCTTC
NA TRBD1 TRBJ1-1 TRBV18 CASSPDRGLEAFF TGTGCCAGCTCACCTGACAGGGGCCTAGAAGCTTTCTTT
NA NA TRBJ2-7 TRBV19 CASYNEGAAFSYEQYF TGTGCCAGTTATAATGAAGGGGCGGCTTTCTCCTACGAGCAGTACTTC
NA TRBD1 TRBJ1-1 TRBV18 CASSRPQGAWDTEAFF TGTGCCAGCTCACGCCCCCAGGGGGCCTGGGACACTGAAGCTTTCTTT
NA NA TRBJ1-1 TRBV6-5 CASSYSITGVTEAFF TGTGCCAGCAGTTACTCAATTACAGGAGTCACTGAAGCTTTCTTT
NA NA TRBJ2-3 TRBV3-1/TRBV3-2 CASSQTTHTSTDTQYF TGTGCCAGCAGCCAGACGACACATACTAGCACAGATACGCAGTATTTT
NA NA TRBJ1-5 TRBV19 CASSIGGVGQPQHF TGTGCCAGTAGTATTGGGGGGGTAGGTCAGCCCCAGCATTTT
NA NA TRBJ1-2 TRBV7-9 CASSLAKATYGYTF TGTGCCAGCAGCTTAGCGAAAGCGACCTATGGCTACACCTTC
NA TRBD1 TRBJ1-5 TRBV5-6 CASSWTGAEPQHF TGTGCCAGCAGCTGGACAGGGGCGGAGCCCCAGCATTTT
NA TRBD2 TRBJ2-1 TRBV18 CASSRTSGGPSEQFF TGTGCCAGCTCACGGACTAGCGGGGGGCCGAGTGAGCAGTTCTTC
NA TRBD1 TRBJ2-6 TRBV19 CASQQGSGANVLTF TGTGCCTCTCAACAGGGGAGTGGGGCCAACGTCCTGACTTTC
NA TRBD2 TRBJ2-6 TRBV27 CASSLFGGAGANVLTF TGTGCCAGCAGTTTATTCGGGGGGGCTGGGGCCAACGTCCTGACTTTC
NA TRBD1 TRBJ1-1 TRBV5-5 CASSFGTANTEAFF TGTGCCAGCAGCTTCGGGACAGCGAACACTGAAGCTTTCTTT
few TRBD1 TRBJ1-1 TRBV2 CASSEGFRGATEAFF TGTGCCAGCAGTGAAGGGTTCAGGGGGGCCACTGAAGCTTTCTTT
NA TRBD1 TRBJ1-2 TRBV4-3 CASSQENPPGGNYGYTF TGCGCCAGCAGCCAAGAAAACCCTCCAGGGGGCAACTATGGCTACACCTTC
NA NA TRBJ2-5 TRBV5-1 CASSPRFGTQETQYF TGCGCCAGCAGCCCCCGCTTCGGGACACAAGAGACCCAGTACTTC
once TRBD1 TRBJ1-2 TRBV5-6 CASSLKGTGDYGYTF TGTGCCAGCAGCTTGAAAGGGACAGGAGACTATGGCTACACCTTC
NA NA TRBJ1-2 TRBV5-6 CASSRIQETYYGYTF TGTGCCAGCAGCCGGATACAGGAGACATACTATGGCTACACCTTC
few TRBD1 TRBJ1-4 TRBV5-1 CASSYGDREYEKLFF TGCGCCAGCAGCTATGGGGACAGGGAATATGAAAAACTGTTTTTT
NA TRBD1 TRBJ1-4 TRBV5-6 CASSLKGQGRSNEKLFF TGTGCCAGCAGCTTAAAGGGACAGGGACGCTCTAATGAAAAACTGTTTTTT
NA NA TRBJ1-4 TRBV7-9 CASSSTRTNEKLFF TGTGCCAGCAGCTCCACCAGGACTAATGAAAAACTGTTTTTT
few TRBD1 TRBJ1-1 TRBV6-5 CASSRSGTETEAFF TGTGCCAGCAGTCGGTCCGGGACAGAGACTGAAGCTTTCTTT
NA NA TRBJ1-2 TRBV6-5 CASSSRRQLTNYGYTF TGTGCCAGCAGTTCCCGACGACAGCTTACTAACTATGGCTACACCTTC
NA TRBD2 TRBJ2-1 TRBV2 CASSDWSGGYNEQFF TGTGCCAGCAGTGATTGGTCGGGGGGATACAATGAGCAGTTCTTC
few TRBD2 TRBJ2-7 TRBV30 CAWSPAGGAYEQYF TGTGCCTGGAGTCCTGCGGGGGGAGCCTACGAGCAGTACTTC
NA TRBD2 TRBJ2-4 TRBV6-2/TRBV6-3 CASSYALAGGKNIQYF TGTGCCAGCAGTTACGCATTAGCGGGGGGGAAAAACATTCAGTACTTC
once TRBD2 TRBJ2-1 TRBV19 CASRVQTTSGGEWSSYNEQFF TGTGCCAGTAGGGTTCAAACGACTAGCGGGGGGGAATGGAGCTCCTACAATGAGCAGTTCTTC
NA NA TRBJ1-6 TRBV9 CASSDTEGVNSPLHF TGTGCCAGCAGCGACACAGAGGGAGTTAATTCACCCCTCCACTTT
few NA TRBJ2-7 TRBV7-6 CASSPLTGTEQYF TGTGCCAGCAGCCCATTGACAGGAACCGAGCAGTACTTC
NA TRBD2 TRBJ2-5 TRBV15 CATSRWASGGQETQYF TGTGCCACCAGCCGATGGGCTAGCGGGGGGCAAGAGACCCAGTACTTC